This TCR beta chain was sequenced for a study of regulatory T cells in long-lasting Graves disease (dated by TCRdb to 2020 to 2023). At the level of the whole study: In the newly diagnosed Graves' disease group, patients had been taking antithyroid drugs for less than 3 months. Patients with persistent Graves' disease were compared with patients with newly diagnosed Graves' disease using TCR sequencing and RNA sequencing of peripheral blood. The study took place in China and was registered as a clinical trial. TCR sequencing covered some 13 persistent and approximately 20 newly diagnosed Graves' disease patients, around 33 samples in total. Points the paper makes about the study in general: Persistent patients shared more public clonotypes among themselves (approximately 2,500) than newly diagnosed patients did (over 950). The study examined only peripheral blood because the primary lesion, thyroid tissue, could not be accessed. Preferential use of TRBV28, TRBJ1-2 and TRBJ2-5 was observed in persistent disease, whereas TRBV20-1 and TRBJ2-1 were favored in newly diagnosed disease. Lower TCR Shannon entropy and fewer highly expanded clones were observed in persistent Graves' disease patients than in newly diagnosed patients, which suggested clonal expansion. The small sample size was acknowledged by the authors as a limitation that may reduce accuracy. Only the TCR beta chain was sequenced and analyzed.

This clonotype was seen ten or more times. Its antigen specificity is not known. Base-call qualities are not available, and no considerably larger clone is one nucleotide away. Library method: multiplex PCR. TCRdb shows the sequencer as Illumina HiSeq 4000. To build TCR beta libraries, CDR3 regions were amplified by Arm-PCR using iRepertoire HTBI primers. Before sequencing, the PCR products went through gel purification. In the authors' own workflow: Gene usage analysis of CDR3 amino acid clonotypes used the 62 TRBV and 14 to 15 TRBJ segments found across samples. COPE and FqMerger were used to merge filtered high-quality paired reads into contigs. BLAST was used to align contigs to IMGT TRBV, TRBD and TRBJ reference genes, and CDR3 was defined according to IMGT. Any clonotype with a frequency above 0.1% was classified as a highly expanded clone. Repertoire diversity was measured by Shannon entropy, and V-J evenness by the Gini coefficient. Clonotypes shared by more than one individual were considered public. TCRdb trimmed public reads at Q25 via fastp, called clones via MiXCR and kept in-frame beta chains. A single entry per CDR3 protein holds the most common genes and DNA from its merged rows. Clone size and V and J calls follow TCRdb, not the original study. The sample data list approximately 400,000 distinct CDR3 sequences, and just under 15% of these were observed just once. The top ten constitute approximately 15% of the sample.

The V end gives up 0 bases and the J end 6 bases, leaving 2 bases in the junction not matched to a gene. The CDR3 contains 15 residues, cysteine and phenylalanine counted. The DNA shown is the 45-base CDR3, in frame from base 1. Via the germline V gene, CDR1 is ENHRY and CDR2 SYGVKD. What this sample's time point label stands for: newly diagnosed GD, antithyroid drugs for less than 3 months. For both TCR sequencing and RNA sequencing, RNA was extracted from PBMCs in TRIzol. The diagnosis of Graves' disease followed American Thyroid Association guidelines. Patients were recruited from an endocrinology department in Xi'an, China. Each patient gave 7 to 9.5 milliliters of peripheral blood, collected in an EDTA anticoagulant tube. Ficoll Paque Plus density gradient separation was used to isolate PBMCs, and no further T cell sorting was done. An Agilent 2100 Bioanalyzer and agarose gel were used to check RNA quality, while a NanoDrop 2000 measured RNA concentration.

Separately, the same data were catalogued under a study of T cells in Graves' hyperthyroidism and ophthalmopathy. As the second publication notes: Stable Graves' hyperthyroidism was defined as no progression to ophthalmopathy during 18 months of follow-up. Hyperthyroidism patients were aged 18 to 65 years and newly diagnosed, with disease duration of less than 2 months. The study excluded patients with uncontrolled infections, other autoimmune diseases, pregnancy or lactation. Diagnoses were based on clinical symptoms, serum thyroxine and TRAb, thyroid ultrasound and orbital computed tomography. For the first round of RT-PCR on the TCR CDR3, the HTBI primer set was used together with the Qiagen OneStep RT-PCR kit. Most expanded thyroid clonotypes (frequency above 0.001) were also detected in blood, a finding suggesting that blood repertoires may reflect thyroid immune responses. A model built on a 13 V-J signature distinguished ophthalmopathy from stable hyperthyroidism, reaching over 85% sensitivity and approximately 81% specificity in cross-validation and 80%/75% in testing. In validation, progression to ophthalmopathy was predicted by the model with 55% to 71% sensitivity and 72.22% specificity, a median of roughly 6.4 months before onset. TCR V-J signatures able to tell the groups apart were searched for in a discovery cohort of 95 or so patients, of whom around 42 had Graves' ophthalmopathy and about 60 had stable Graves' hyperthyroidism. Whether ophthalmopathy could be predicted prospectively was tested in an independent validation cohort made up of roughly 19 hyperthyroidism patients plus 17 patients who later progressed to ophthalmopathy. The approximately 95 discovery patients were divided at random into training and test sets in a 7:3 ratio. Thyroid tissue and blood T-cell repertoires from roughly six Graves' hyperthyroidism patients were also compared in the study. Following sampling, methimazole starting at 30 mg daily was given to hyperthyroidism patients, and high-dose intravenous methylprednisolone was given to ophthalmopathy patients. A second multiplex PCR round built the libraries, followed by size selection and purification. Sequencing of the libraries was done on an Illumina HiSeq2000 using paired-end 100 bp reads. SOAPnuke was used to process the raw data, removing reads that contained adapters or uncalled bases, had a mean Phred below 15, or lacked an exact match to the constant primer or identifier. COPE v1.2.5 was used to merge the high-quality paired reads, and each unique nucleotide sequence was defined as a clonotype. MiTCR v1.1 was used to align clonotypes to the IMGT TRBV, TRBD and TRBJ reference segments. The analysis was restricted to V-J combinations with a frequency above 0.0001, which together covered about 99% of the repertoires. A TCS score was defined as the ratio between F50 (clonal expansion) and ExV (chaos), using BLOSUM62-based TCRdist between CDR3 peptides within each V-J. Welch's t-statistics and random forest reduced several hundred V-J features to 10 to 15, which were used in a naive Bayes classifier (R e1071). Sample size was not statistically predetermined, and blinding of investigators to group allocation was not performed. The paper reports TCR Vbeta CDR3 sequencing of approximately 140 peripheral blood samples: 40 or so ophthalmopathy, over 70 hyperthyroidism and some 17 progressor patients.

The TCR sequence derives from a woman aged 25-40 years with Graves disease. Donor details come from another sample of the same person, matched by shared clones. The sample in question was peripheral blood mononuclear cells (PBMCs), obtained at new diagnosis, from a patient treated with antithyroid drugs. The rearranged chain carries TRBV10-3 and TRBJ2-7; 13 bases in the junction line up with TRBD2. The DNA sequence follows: TGTGCCATCAGTGAGTCGAGGACTAGCGGGAGCGAGCAGTACTTC. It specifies CAISESRTSGSEQYF.